One and the same sample provided the 21 T cell receptor beta chains below, sequenced in a study of T-cell reconstitution after alpha-beta-depleted transplantation in children (dated by TCRdb to about 2016). Explained via the paper, the time point label denotes: day 60 (about 2 months) after transplantation. The treatment or condition label, as the study defines it: allogeneic hematopoietic cell transplantation with graft depleted of TCRalphabeta T cells and CD19 B cells. Library method: PCR. Sequenced using an Illumina HiSeq 2500. TCR library preparation used molecular barcoding, with unique molecular identifiers applied to normalize quantification of the TCRbeta repertoire. TCRdb reanalyzed the raw reads on its own, using fastp at Q25 for trimming and MiXCR for clone calling, and kept in-frame beta chains. Entries are consolidated by CDR3 protein sequence, retaining the most common genes and DNA. The table for this sample lists roughly 100,000 distinct CDR3 sequences; approximately 5.4% of them were counted only once. Of the sample, roughly 5.5% falls within the top ten clones.

The sample in question was PBMCs, mostly from graft donor cells, obtained 60 days after TCRalphabeta/CD19-depleted stem cell transplant. All receptors come from a female patient between 2 and 15 years old who had a stem cell transplant for Fanconi anemia, so the T cells may come from the graft donor.

V and J are TRBV20-1 and TRBJ2-1, with D maybe TRBD2 (5 bases). The CDR3 runs to 10 residues. V shed 7 bases and J shed 6 bases, with 7 bases lying between them. CDR1 is DFQATT and CDR2 is SNEGSKA in the germline V gene (reference sequence). CDR3 DNA sequence: TGCAGTGGGAGCGGCAATGAGCAGTTCTTC. It is translated as CSGSGNEQFF.

This clonotype was seen many times. V and J are TRBV5-6 and TRBJ2-1; 13 bases map to TRBD2. The J segment lost 11 bases and the V segment lost 4 bases, leaving 6 bases of the junction unmatched. This CDR3 has 14 residues. Per the germline V gene, CDR1 is SGHDT and CDR2 is YYEEEE. The CDR3 sequence: CASSGTSGDPKQFF. The CDR3 DNA sequence: TGTGCCAGCAGCGGGACTAGCGGGGACCCGAAGCAGTTCTTC.

In this sample, this clonotype turned up many times. The rearrangement joins TRBV3-1 to TRBJ2-1, with 7 bases lining up with TRBD1. Unmatched junction bases numbered 3, after V lost 1 base and J lost 3 bases. The germline V gene encodes CDR1 LGHDT and CDR2 YNNKEL (reference sequence). There are 15 residues in the CDR3. The CDR3 loop is CASSQGQGFYNEQFF. The CDR3 DNA reads TGTGCCAGCAGCCAAGGACAGGGTTTCTACAATGAGCAGTTCTTC.

The DNA for the CDR3 is TGCAGTGCTAGAGGTGGACAGGTTGGGTATGGCTACACCTTC. Translation: CSARGGQVGYGYTF. The chain has TRBV20-1 and TRBJ1-2; 7 positions match TRBD1. The V and J ends lost 1 base and 5 bases, in that order; junction bases with no gene match: 7. Germline lookup yields CDR1 DFQATT and CDR2 SNEGSKA (reference sequence). The CDR3 extends over 14 amino acids.

This clonotype was detected ten times or more. V is TRBV2 and J is TRBJ2-1; 10 positions match TRBD2. The V and J ends lost 4 bases and 8 bases, in that order; junction bases with no gene match: 5. This CDR3 is built from 14 residues. Germline-derived CDR1 and CDR2 are SNHLY and FYNNEI. The DNA for the CDR3 is TGTGCCAGCAGTGTTACTAGCGGGATAGATGAGCAGTTCTTC. Its translation: CASSVTSGIDEQFF.

This clonotype has a handful of counts. The CDR3 here is CASSEGHTNEKLFF. The CDR3 DNA follows: TGCGCCAGCAGCGAGGGACACACTAATGAAAAACTGTTTTTT. The chain recombines TRBV5-1 with TRBJ1-4, with D possibly matching TRBD1 (6 bases). Germline-derived CDR1 and CDR2 are SGHRS and YFSETQ. The CDR3 extends over 14 amino acids. V lost 4 bases, J lost 2 bases, and 9 bases lay in between.

This clonotype was observed at least ten times. V is TRBV28 and J is TRBJ1-2; D is unresolved. The CDR3 contains 12 residues. Germline V gene sequence: CDR1 MDHEN, CDR2 SYDVKM. V was cut by 2 bases and J by 3 bases, with 4 bases left in between. CDR3 bases: TGTGCCAGCAGTTTAAGGGACTATGGCTACACCTTC. It is translated as CASSLRDYGYTF.

This clonotype occurred a few times. A single base separates this from a much larger clone, so it may be a read error. The gene calls are TRBV12-3 or TRBV12-4 and TRBJ2-6; 14 bases are a match to TRBD2. V dropped 8 bases and J dropped 2; count of bases not matched to a gene: 8. This CDR3 contains 18 residues. The CDR3 DNA reads as TGTGCCAGCTGTGGGACTAGCGGGAGAATTCCTGGGGCCAACGTCCTGACTTTC. Protein: CASCGTSGRIPGANVLTF.

As for this clonotype: A clone one base away is much larger, so this may be a read error. V is TRBV4-2 and J is TRBJ2-1, with 7 bases lining up with TRBD2. Germline loops: CDR1 LGHNA, CDR2 YNFKEQ. The CDR3 sequence is 17 residues long. The CDR3 bases are TGTGCCACCAGCCAAGAGGTTGGAGCGGGATCCTACAATGAGCAGTTCTTC. Residues: CATSQEVGAGSYNEQFF.

The chain uses TRBV6-2 or TRBV6-3 and TRBJ2-2; 11 nucleotides align to TRBD2. The V segment lost 8 bases and the J segment 1 base; nucleotides outside the gene matches: 6. Germline CDR1 MNHEY, CDR2 SVGEGT. There are 16 residues in the CDR3. The DNA of the CDR3 is TGTGCCAGCGGCGAGACTAGCGGGAAGAACACCGGGGAGCTGTTTTTT. Translation gives CASGETSGKNTGELFF.

As for this clonotype: Being one base from a much bigger clone, this may be a read error. The J gene is TRBJ2-2, the V gene TRBV9; no definite D call. CDR1 and CDR2 (germline): SGDLS, YYNGEE. This CDR3 has 15 residues. The CDR3 spells CASGVGSAYTGELFF. The CDR3 DNA is TGTGCCAGCGGCGTAGGATCAGCATACACCGGGGAGCTGTTTTTT.

At least ten counts were recorded for this clonotype. CDR3 sequence reads: CASSSGTSGRETQYF. The CDR3 nucleotides read TGCGCCAGCAGCTCAGGGACTAGCGGGAGAGAGACCCAGTACTTC. The rearrangement uses TRBV5-1 and TRBJ2-5; 14 bases fit TRBD2. The CDR3 spans 15 residues. Unmatched junction bases numbered 2, after V lost 3 bases and J lost 4 bases. Germline CDR1 SGHRS, CDR2 YFSETQ.

This clonotype was observed at least ten times. The V gene is TRBV7-6, the J gene TRBJ2-7, with D possibly matching TRBD1 (6 bases). V lost 1 base and J 3 bases, leaving 13 bases between the germline ends. Germline CDR1 reads SGHVS; CDR2 reads FNYEAQ. CDR3 length equals 15 residues. CDR3 amino acids: CASSLGAGAGYEQYF. The CDR3, as DNA: TGTGCCAGCAGCTTAGGCGCAGGGGCTGGCTACGAGCAGTACTTC.

The V gene is TRBV7-3, the J gene TRBJ2-3; the D is unclear. CDR3 length: 15 amino acids. Germline V gives CDR1 SGHTA, CDR2 FQGTGA. Trimming removed 2 bases from V and 0 bases from J, with 9 bases in between. Written as DNA, the CDR3 is TGTGCCAGCAGCTTAGTCGGATCTAGCACAGATACGCAGTATTTT. It codes for CASSLVGSSTDTQYF.

This clonotype was observed a handful of times. This sequence joins TRBV20-1 and TRBJ2-7; D is unresolved. CDR1 is DFQATT and CDR2 is SNEGSKA in the germline V gene (reference sequence). Trimming took 1 base from V and 1 from J, leaving 5 bases between them. The CDR3 runs to 12 residues. The CDR3 reads CSARGESYEQYF. Here the CDR3 DNA reads TGCAGTGCTAGAGGGGAATCCTACGAGCAGTACTTC.

This clonotype was counted many times. The J gene is TRBJ2-7, the V gene TRBV7-2; D call uncertain. Germline-derived CDR1 and CDR2 are SGHTA and FQGNSA. V shed 0 bases and J shed 2 bases, with 20 bases lying between them. The CDR3 covers 18 residues. The DNA for the CDR3 is TGTGCCAGCAGCTTAGCGGCGGTAGCCGGCCTCTTGGCCTACGAGCAGTACTTC. Translating it yields CASSLAAVAGLLAYEQYF.

This clonotype came up a few times. The chain is built from TRBV15 and TRBJ2-1; perhaps TRBD2 as D (5 bases). CDR3 length equals 16 residues. Trimming left V 0 bases short and J 7 bases short, with 16 bases between. Germline CDR1 and CDR2: LNHNV and YYDKDF (reference sequence). The CDR3 DNA reads TGTGCCACCAGCAGAGATGGGGAGCGGTCTCGGAATGAGCAGTTCTTC. Its translation: CATSRDGERSRNEQFF.

This clonotype was seen more than once but under ten times. The chain uses TRBV3-1 and TRBJ2-7; D is tentatively TRBD1 or TRBD2 (6 bases each). This CDR3 is 16 amino acids long. Germline V lookup: CDR1 LGHDT, CDR2 YNNKEL (reference sequence). The ends were cut back, 0 bases at V and 0 bases at J, with 12 bases in the middle. In nucleotides, the CDR3 is TGTGCCAGCAGCCAAGAGAGGGGGGCTTACTCCTACGAGCAGTACTTC. This sequence encodes CASSQERGAYSYEQYF.

The chain joins TRBV3-1 to TRBJ1-2; no firm D call. Germline loops: CDR1 LGHDT, CDR2 YNNKEL (reference sequence). The V and J ends lost 0 bases and 4 bases respectively, with 15 bases between them. The length of the CDR3 is 16 residues. CDR3 nucleotides: TGTGCCAGCAGCCAAGATCTTGGGAGGGTGTTCTATGGCTACACCTTC. The encoded protein is CASSQDLGRVFYGYTF.

This clonotype was found a few times. This rearrangement joins TRBV7-9 to TRBJ2-1; D perhaps matches TRBD1 (5 bases). V dropped 3 bases and J dropped 6 bases, with 6 bases sitting between them. Germline lookup yields CDR1 SEHNR and CDR2 FQNEAQ (reference sequence). The CDR3 extends over 12 amino acids. The CDR3 protein is CASSFTGNEQFF. DNA of the CDR3: TGTGCCAGCAGCTTTACAGGCAATGAGCAGTTCTTC.

The CDR3, as DNA: TGTGCCACCAGCAGAGGGGACAGACAGGGGGGACAGACCCAGTACTTC. This translates into CATSRGDRQGGQTQYF. J is TRBJ2-5 and V is TRBV15, with 9 bases fitting TRBD1. Germline CDR1 reads LNHNV; CDR2 reads YYDKDF (reference sequence). The CDR3 has 16 amino acids. The J segment lost 6 bases and the V segment lost 1 base, leaving 9 bases of the junction unmatched.